These 26 T cell receptor beta chains were all obtained from the same sample, sequenced in a study of cytomegalovirus exposure and HLA in healthy donors. PCR employed 60 Vbeta and 13 Jbeta primers. Assay: immunoSEQ multiplex PCR; the TCRdb copy retains only in-frame clones and omits some. This sample has some 200,000 clones, with under 85% found just once. Sequencing was performed on PBMCs. Source of these receptors: a man aged 50-59 years in good health and CMV-seronegative.

This clone is a singleton in its sample. The J gene is TRBJ2-1, the V gene TRBV18; 7 nucleotides line up with TRBD1. V lost 0 bases to trimming and J lost 1 base; unmatched junction nucleotides: 3. This CDR3 has 16 residues. Germline loops: CDR1 KGHSH, CDR2 LQKENI. The CDR3 coding sequence is TGTGCCAGCTCACCACCTGGGACAGAATCCTACAATGAGCAGTTCTTC. This sequence encodes CASSPPGTESYNEQFF.

The gene calls are TRBV6-5 and TRBJ2-1, with 7 bases that match TRBD2. There are 15 residues in the CDR3. With 2 bases clipped from V and 1 base from J, the junction kept 2 bases outside the gene matches. Germline V lookup: CDR1 MNHEY, CDR2 SVGAGI. The CDR3 DNA reads as TGTGCCAGCAGTTACGGCGGGAGTTCCTACAATGAGCAGTTCTTC. This sequence encodes CASSYGGSSYNEQFF.

The chain is built from TRBV28 and TRBJ2-4; the D gene is possibly TRBD1 (5 bases). The CDR3 contains 12 residues. V was trimmed by 1 base and J by 8 bases, leaving 6 bases between them. Looked up from germline, CDR1 is MDHEN and CDR2 is SYDVKM. The CDR3: CASSLSGYIQYF. The CDR3 bases are TGTGCCAGCAGTTTATCAGGGTACATTCAGTACTTC.

The V gene is TRBV27, the J gene TRBJ2-7, with 8 nucleotides matching TRBD2. V lost 4 bases to trimming and J lost 4 bases; unmatched junction nucleotides: 9. The CDR3 spans 15 residues. Germline values: CDR1 MNHEY, CDR2 SMNVEV (reference sequence). The CDR3 bases are TGTGCCAGCAGTTCGGTAACTAGCGGAGAGTACGAGCAGTACTTC. It translates to CASSSVTSGEYEQYF.

V gene TRBV5-1 combines with J gene TRBJ2-4; a weak D match, TRBD1 (5 bases). The CDR3 is made up of 12 amino acids. The V and J ends lost 0 bases and 14 bases respectively, with 12 bases between them. Germline loops: CDR1 SGHRS, CDR2 YFSETQ. CDR3 residues: CASSLDPGWKYF. CDR3 nucleotides: TGCGCCAGCAGCTTGGACCCAGGGTGGAAGTACTTC. Full variable domain (outside the CDR3, taken from reference TRBV5-1 and TRBJ2-4): KAGVTQTPRYLIKTRGQQVTLSCSPISGHRSVSWYQQTPGQGLQFLFEYFSETQRNKGNFPGRFSGRQFSNSRSEMNVSTLELGDSALYLCASSLDPGWKYFGAGTRLSVL.

This clone was detected a few times. The chain couples TRBV27 to TRBJ1-4; a possible D gene is TRBD1 (5 bases). This CDR3 comprises 15 residues. Between the trimmed V and J ends, which lost 1 base and 5 bases, there was a span of 11 bases. CDR1 and CDR2 (germline): MNHEY, SMNVEV (reference sequence). The CDR3 loop reads CASSLLGDRNEKLFF. CDR3 bases: TGTGCCAGCAGTTTATTAGGCGACAGAAATGAAAAACTGTTTTTT.

The V call is TRBV30, the J call TRBJ1-5; no firm D call. The CDR3 length is 13 residues. Per germline, CDR1 GTSNPN and CDR2 SVGIG (reference sequence). Trimming cost V 1 base and J 0 bases, with 4 bases left between them. CDR3 sequence reads: CAWSGNSNQPQHF. CDR3 DNA: TGTGCCTGGAGTGGTAATAGCAATCAGCCCCAGCATTTT.

This chain connects TRBV2 to TRBJ2-7, with D uncertain. Germline-derived CDR1 and CDR2 are SNHLY and FYNNEI. V was shortened by 2 bases and J by 3 bases, with 5 bases between the two germline ends. The CDR3 has 12 residues. CDR3 nucleotides: TGTGCCAGCAGTGAACAGAACTACGAGCAGTACTTC. Protein sequence: CASSEQNYEQYF.

The rearrangement links TRBV30 to TRBJ2-1, with 10 bases that match TRBD2. CDR3 length: 15 residues. V was pared by 3 bases and J by 12 bases, with 14 bases of the junction left unmatched. CDR1 and CDR2 (germline): GTSNPN, SVGIG (reference sequence). The CDR3, as DNA: TGTGCCTGGAGGTCAAGGAGTCTAGCGGGAGACACGCAGTTCTTC. It codes for CAWRSRSLAGDTQFF.

The genes are TRBV14 and TRBJ2-3; D gene unclear. CDR1 is SGHDN and CDR2 is FVKESK in the germline V gene. The CDR3 sequence is 14 residues long. V was pared by 3 bases and J by 6 bases, with 13 bases between. DNA of the CDR3: TGTGCCAGCAGCCAGACACGTCTCACGGATACGCAGTATTTT. Encoded protein: CASSQTRLTDTQYF.

The chain carries TRBV7-9 and TRBJ2-2; 8 nucleotides line up with TRBD2. Trimming at V came to 5 bases and at J to 1 base, leaving 6 bases not matched to a gene. Germline V gene data show CDR1 as SEHNR and CDR2 as FQNEAQ (reference sequence). The CDR3 runs 16 residues. The CDR3 protein is CASSASGSGNTGELFF. CDR3 DNA: TGTGCCAGCAGCGCCAGCGGGAGTGGGAACACCGGGGAGCTGTTTTTT.

In DNA form, the CDR3 reads TGCGCCAGCAGCTTGTGGACAGGGGAAGGCAATGAGCAGTTCTTC. This codes for CASSLWTGEGNEQFF. This chain joins TRBV5-1 and TRBJ2-1, with TRBD1 identical over 9 bases. The V segment lost 1 base and the J segment 6 bases; nucleotides outside the gene matches: 5. Germline V lookup: CDR1 SGHRS, CDR2 YFSETQ. This CDR3 contains 15 residues. The full variable domain, completed using reference TRBV5-1 and TRBJ2-1, is KAGVTQTPRYLIKTRGQQVTLSCSPISGHRSVSWYQQTPGQGLQFLFEYFSETQRNKGNFPGRFSGRQFSNSRSEMNVSTLELGDSALYLCASSLWTGEGNEQFFGPGTRLTVL.

This clone was observed once. This chain links TRBV28 with TRBJ2-7, with D unresolved. The CDR3 spans 11 residues. The germline V gene has CDR1 MDHEN and CDR2 SYDVKM. Trimming left V 4 bases short and J 4 bases short, with 5 bases between. The CDR3 nucleotides are TGTGCCAGCAGTTCCCCTTACGAGCAGTACTTC. This codes for CASSSPYEQYF.

This clone was counted a single time. The V call is TRBV14, the J call TRBJ2-5; TRBD2 matches at 7 bases. The CDR3 has 13 amino acids. After removal of 4 bases from V and 5 bases from J, the junction contained 4 bases not matched to a gene. Germline CDR1 and CDR2: SGHDN and FVKESK. The CDR3: CASSLSLAETQYF. In nucleotides, the CDR3 is TGTGCCAGCAGCCTCTCACTAGCGGAGACCCAGTACTTC.

The chain uses TRBV2 and TRBJ2-2; D is possibly TRBD2 (5 bases). The ends were cut back, 6 bases at V and 5 bases at J, with 19 bases in the middle. This CDR3 is 16 amino acids long. Germline values: CDR1 SNHLY, CDR2 FYNNEI. This CDR3 is CASRMLGESGTGELFF. In DNA form, the CDR3 reads TGTGCCAGCAGGATGCTTGGGGAGAGTGGTACCGGGGAGCTGTTTTTT.

J is TRBJ1-3 and V is TRBV4-1; the match to TRBD1 covers 7 bases. This CDR3 is built from 17 residues. CDR1 and CDR2 from the germline V gene are MGHRA and YSYEKL. Unmatched junction bases numbered 6, after V lost 0 bases and J lost 1 base. CDR3 nucleotide sequence: TGCGCCAGCAGCCAAGAGTGGCCAGGGGGATCTGGAAACACCATATATTTT. This gives the protein CASSQEWPGGSGNTIYF.

This rearrangement joins TRBV25-1 to TRBJ2-7, with 7 bases fitting TRBD1. Per germline, CDR1 MGHDK and CDR2 SYGVNS. The CDR3 length is 15 residues. V lost 8 bases to trimming and J lost 7 bases; unmatched junction nucleotides: 17. CDR3 residues: CASSPLTGTFGEQYF. CDR3 bases: TGTGCCAGCTCCCCTTTGACAGGGACCTTCGGGGAGCAGTACTTC.

The CDR3 sequence: CASSQEWLAQETQYF. The DNA for the CDR3 is TGTGCCAGCAGCCAAGAATGGCTAGCCCAAGAGACCCAGTACTTC. V usage is TRBV14 and J usage is TRBJ2-5, with a possible D match to TRBD2 (5 bases). Germline-derived CDR1 and CDR2 are SGHDN and FVKESK. V was cut by 0 bases and J by 1 base, with 9 bases left in between. This CDR3 contains 15 residues.

This clone was found a few times. The chain recombines TRBV2 with TRBJ2-7, with 11 bases identical to TRBD2. The CDR3 is made up of 14 amino acids. Germline trimming cut 6 bases from V and 4 bases from J; bases unmatched to any gene: 5. CDR1 and CDR2 (germline): SNHLY, FYNNEI. CDR3 sequence reads: CASSQTSGGYEQYF. Written as DNA, the CDR3 is TGTGCCAGCAGCCAAACTAGCGGGGGATACGAGCAGTACTTC.

This chain links TRBV19 with TRBJ2-1; 11 positions match TRBD1. In germline, CDR1 is LNHDA, CDR2 SQIVND (reference sequence). Trimming cost V 0 bases and J 10 bases; bases outside gene matches: 5. The CDR3 is 15 amino acids. CDR3 amino acids: CASSIEGTGGREQFF. The CDR3 coding sequence is TGTGCCAGTAGTATAGAGGGGACAGGGGGAAGAGAGCAGTTCTTC.

For this clone: At one of its ends the junction is not consistent with the germline gene, which may arise from a read error. The chain carries TRBV7-9 and TRBJ2-7; 9 nucleotides match TRBD1. CDR3 length equals 15 residues. CDR1 SEHNR and CDR2 FQNEAQ come from the germline V gene (reference sequence). The DNA of the CDR3 is TGTTCCAGCAGCTTTGAACAGGGGGCCCATTACGAGCAGTACTTC. This codes for CSSSFEQGAHYEQYF.

The genes are TRBV5-4 and TRBJ1-3; 9 bases are shared with TRBD1. Germline CDR1 and CDR2: SGHNT and YYREEE (reference sequence). This CDR3 is built from 13 residues. V trimming: 5 bases; J trimming: 7 bases; junction bases outside the gene matches: 4. DNA for the CDR3: TGTGCCAGCAGTTACGACAGGGGGAACACCATATATTTT. Translating gives CASSYDRGNTIYF.

The chain carries TRBV19 and TRBJ1-6; D unresolved. The CDR3 sequence is 12 residues long. Germline CDR1 and CDR2: LNHDA and SQIVND (reference sequence). The CDR3 sequence: CAAGTYNSPLHF. In DNA form, the CDR3 reads TGTGCAGCCGGGACCTATAATTCACCCCTCCACTTT.

This chain uses TRBV7-2 with TRBJ2-1, with unresolved D. Per the germline V gene, CDR1 is SGHTA and CDR2 is FQGNSA. Trimming pared 6 bases from V and 9 bases from J, leaving 15 bases between. The CDR3 length is 13 residues. The CDR3 loop reads CASRPNYGSEQFF. The DNA for the CDR3 is TGTGCCAGCAGGCCCAACTACGGGTCTGAGCAGTTCTTC. Together with reference TRBV7-2 and TRBJ2-1, the CDR3 gives the full variable domain: GAGVSQSPSNKVTEKGKDVELRCDPISGHTALYWYRQSLGQGLEFLIYFQGNSAPDKSGLPSDRFSAERTGGSVSTLTIQRTQQEDSAVYLCASRPNYGSEQFFGPGTRLTVL.

V gene TRBV30 combines with J gene TRBJ2-7, with TRBD2 identical over 8 bases. The CDR3 is made up of 13 amino acids. The germline V gene has CDR1 GTSNPN and CDR2 SVGIG (reference sequence). V shed 1 base, J shed 6 bases, and the junction held 5 bases outside the gene matches. CDR3 in amino acids: CAWSGGGTSEQYF. The CDR3 DNA reads as TGTGCCTGGAGTGGCGGGGGGACCTCCGAGCAGTACTTC.

This chain links TRBV7-9 with TRBJ1-1; TRBD1 might be the D (5 bases). The CDR3 consists of 13 residues. V lost 8 bases and J lost 4, with 14 bases in between. Germline V gene data show CDR1 as SEHNR and CDR2 as FQNEAQ (reference sequence). The CDR3 sequence: CASPNAGGTEAFF. Written as DNA, the CDR3 is TGTGCCAGCCCAAACGCGGGGGGCACTGAAGCTTTCTTT.